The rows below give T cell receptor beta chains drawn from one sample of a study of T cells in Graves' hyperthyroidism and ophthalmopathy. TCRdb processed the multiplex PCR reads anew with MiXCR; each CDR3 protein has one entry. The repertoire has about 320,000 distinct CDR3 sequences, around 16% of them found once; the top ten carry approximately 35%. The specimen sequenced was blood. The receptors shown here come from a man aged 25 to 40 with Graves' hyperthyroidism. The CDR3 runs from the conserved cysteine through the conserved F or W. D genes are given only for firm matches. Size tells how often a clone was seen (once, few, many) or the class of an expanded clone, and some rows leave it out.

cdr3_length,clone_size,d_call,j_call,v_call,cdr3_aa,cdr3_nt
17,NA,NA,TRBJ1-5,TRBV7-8,CASSLERVRGGNQPQHF,TGTGCCAGCAGCTTAGAGCGGGTAAGGGGAGGAAATCAGCCCCAGCATTTT
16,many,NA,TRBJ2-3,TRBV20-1,CSARGIGAASTDTQYF,TGCAGTGCTAGAGGCATAGGAGCGGCTAGCACAGATACGCAGTATTTT
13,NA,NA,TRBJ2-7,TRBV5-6,CASSLGQASEQYF,TGTGCCAGCAGCTTGGGACAGGCCAGCGAGCAGTACTTC
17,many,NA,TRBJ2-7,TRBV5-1,CASSLKGGRDTLYEQYF,TGCGCCAGCAGCTTGAAGGGGGGCCGGGACACTCTATACGAGCAGTACTTC
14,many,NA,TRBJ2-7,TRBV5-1,CASSLVGSNYEQYF,TGCGCCAGCAGCTTGGTGGGCAGCAACTACGAGCAGTACTTC
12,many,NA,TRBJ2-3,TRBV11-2,CASSLPGATQYF,TGTGCCAGCAGCCTTCCGGGGGCTACGCAGTATTTT
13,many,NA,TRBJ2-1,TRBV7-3,CASSLAREDEQFF,TGTGCCAGCAGCTTGGCCAGGGAGGATGAGCAGTTCTTC
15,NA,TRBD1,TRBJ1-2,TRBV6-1,CASSVGTETGGGYTF,TGTGCCAGCAGTGTCGGAACCGAGACAGGGGGGGGCTACACCTTC
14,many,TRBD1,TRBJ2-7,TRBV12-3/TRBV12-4,CASSLTGDLRGQYF,TGTGCCAGCAGTTTGACAGGGGACCTACGTGGGCAGTACTTC
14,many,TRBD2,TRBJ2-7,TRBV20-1,CSARTGTRGDEQYF,TGCAGTGCTAGGACCGGGACTAGGGGGGACGAGCAGTACTTC
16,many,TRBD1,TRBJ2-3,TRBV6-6,CASSYSRGPSSDTQYF,TGTGCCAGCAGTTACTCCAGGGGGCCGTCCTCAGATACGCAGTATTTT
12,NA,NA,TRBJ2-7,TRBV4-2,CASSHGSNEQYF,TGTGCCAGCAGCCATGGCTCCAACGAGCAGTACTTC
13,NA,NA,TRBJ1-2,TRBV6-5,CASSFNPTGGYTF,TGTGCCAGCAGTTTTAATCCGACAGGTGGCTACACCTTC
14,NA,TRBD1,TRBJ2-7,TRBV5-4,CASSGKGQSYEQYF,TGTGCCAGCAGCGGGAAGGGACAGAGCTACGAGCAGTACTTC
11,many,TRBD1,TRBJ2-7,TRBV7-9,CASSLGQQQYF,TGTGCCAGCAGCTTGGGACAGCAGCAGTACTTC
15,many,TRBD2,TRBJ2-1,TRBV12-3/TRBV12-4,CASSSRGAGGNEQFF,TGTGCCAGCAGTTCTAGGGGCGCCGGGGGGAATGAGCAGTTCTTC
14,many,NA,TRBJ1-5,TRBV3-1,CASSQRTGSQPQHF,TGTGCCAGCAGCCAGCGTACAGGGAGCCAGCCCCAGCATTTT
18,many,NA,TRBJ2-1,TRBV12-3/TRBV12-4,CASSFILTSGDSYNEQFF,TGTGCCAGCAGTTTTATTTTAACCTCGGGGGACTCCTACAATGAGCAGTTCTTC